This T cell receptor (beta chain) originates from a study of PD-L1 blockade in urothelial cancer. Looking at the study overall: Atezolizumab, begun by patients in about 2014, was given at 1,200 mg intravenously every 3 weeks. Median T cell yield per blood sample was about 150,000 cells.

V dropped 3 bases and J dropped 7 bases, with 9 bases sitting between them. The CDR3 has 11 amino acids. From germline, CDR1 is DFQATT and CDR2 SNEGSKA (reference sequence). Time point defined: peripheral blood 6 weeks after treatment start. Comments on this clone: Its antigen is currently unknown.

Synthetic analogs of TCR templates were spiked into every PCR. Method: immunoSEQ multiplex PCR; TCRdb's copy keeps in-frame clones and lacks some. The sample yields about 36,000 clones, 84% seen once. Study observations and caveats: Better progression-free and overall survival followed lower pretreatment blood clonality.

Sample: PBMCs, taken around atezolizumab (anti-PD-L1) treatment. The TCR originated in a man between 40 and 49 years old with urothelial cancer. The rearrangement links TRBV20-1 to TRBJ1-2; the D gene is possibly TRBD1 (5 bases). CDR3 bases: TGCAGTGCTAGTAGACAGTCTGGCTACACCTTC. Residues: CSASRQSGYTF.